This is a list of T cell receptor beta chains from one sample in a study of naive and memory T cell subsets. One entry per CDR3 protein, called by TCRdb with MiXCR from the 5' RACE reads. The sample holds 56,000 or so distinct CDR3 sequences, about 7.1% seen once. These receptors all come from a female donor in good health. The CDR3 runs from the conserved cysteine through the conserved F or W. A D gene is named only where the DNA matches it firmly. Size tells how often a clone was seen (once, few, many) or the class of an expanded clone, and some rows leave it out.

D	V	J	size	CDR3	DNA
NA	TRBV6-2/TRBV6-3	TRBJ1-5	few	CASSYVRGNQPQHF	TGTGCCAGCAGTTACGTAAGGGGCAATCAGCCCCAGCATTTT
NA	TRBV2	TRBJ1-2	many	CASTAAGASYGYTF	TGTGCCAGCACGGCCGCCGGGGCGTCCTATGGCTACACCTTC
NA	TRBV6-1	TRBJ2-2	NA	CASILTGNTGELFF	TGTGCCAGCATTCTGACAGGGAACACCGGGGAGCTGTTTTTT
NA	TRBV12-3/TRBV12-4	TRBJ2-7	NA	CASGAWQGLYEQYF	TGTGCCAGCGGCGCCTGGCAGGGTCTCTACGAGCAGTACTTC
NA	TRBV12-3/TRBV12-4	TRBJ1-2	few	CASSPQGQSANYGYTF	TGTGCCAGCAGTCCCCAAGGACAATCCGCTAACTATGGCTACACCTTC
NA	TRBV5-4	TRBJ2-3	NA	CASSPPGGGTDTQYF	TGTGCCAGCAGCCCCCCCGGGGGAGGCACAGATACGCAGTATTTT
NA	TRBV4-3	TRBJ2-4	few	CASSQDLIRGLENIQYF	TGCGCCAGCAGCCAAGATTTGATCAGGGGACTCGAAAACATTCAGTACTTC
NA	TRBV29-1	TRBJ2-2	few	CSVEAPGTAIGELFF	TGCAGCGTTGAAGCACCCGGGACTGCCATCGGGGAGCTGTTTTTT
NA	TRBV6-1	TRBJ2-1	few	CASRRWTGREFF	TGTGCCAGCAGGAGATGGACAGGGAGGGAGTTCTTC
TRBD1	TRBV19	TRBJ1-5	NA	CASSIWAGGCNQPQHF	TGTGCCAGTAGTATTTGGGCAGGGGGCTGCAATCAGCCCCAGCATTTT
NA	TRBV6-6	TRBJ1-5	few	CASSPLRDAGARQPQHF	TGTGCCAGCAGCCCCCTAAGGGATGCGGGGGCCAGGCAGCCCCAGCATTTT